The present entry profiles one T cell receptor (beta chain) with its context. Its antigen remains unidentified. TCRdb itself ran the 5' RACE reads through MiXCR, one entry per CDR3 protein. The sample lists 700,000 or so distinct CDR3 sequences; roughly 19% were seen once. This specimen comes from a study of CD8 T cells in ankylosing spondylitis. General observations from the study: Prior literature has documented some motif variants in synovial fluid and blood from reactive arthritis. In ankylosing spondylitis blood, a motif of fewer than 10 highly homologous TCR beta variants appeared characteristic.

CDR3 size: 15 residues. Germline V lookup: CDR1 SEHNR, CDR2 FQNEAQ (reference sequence). V was clipped by 2 bases and J by 2 bases, with 10 bases between them. Sequencing was carried out using blood, either unsorted or a sorted T cell fraction (not recorded which). The receptor's source is a male donor with ankylosing spondylitis. This chain joins TRBV7-9 and TRBJ2-4; TRBD2 is a possible D gene (6 bases). CDR3 DNA sequence: TGTGCCAGCAGCTTACTGCGCGGGACCAAAAACATTCAGTACTTC. Protein: CASSLLRGTKNIQYF. The whole variable domain, filled in from reference TRBV7-9 and TRBJ2-4, reads DTGVSQNPRHKITKRGQNVTFRCDPISEHNRLYWYRQTLGQGPEFLTYFQNEAQLEKSRLLSDRFSAERPKGSFSTLEIQRTEQGDSAMYLCASSLLRGTKNIQYFGAGTRLSVL.